This entry is about one TCR beta chain. This clonotype has just a few counts. The antigen it recognizes is unknown. The input lacks base qualities; no much larger clone sits a single base away. Relative to germline, V is missing 5 bases and J is missing 3 bases, with 19 bases of the junction outside any gene match. From the germline V gene (reference sequence), CDR1 is MNHEY and CDR2 is SMNVEV. Including cysteine and phenylalanine, the CDR3 has 20 amino acids. Only the CDR3 portion is preserved as DNA: 60 bases, with reading frame beginning at the first base. Donors were 30 to 45 systemically healthy Caucasian individuals from Russia aged roughly 6 to 90 years. Each donor gave around 9.8 milliliters of peripheral blood, collected into EDTA-treated Vacutainer tubes. Ficoll-Paque density-gradient centrifugation was used to isolate PBMCs, with at least 6 million per sample. Trizol reagent was used to extract total RNA from the PBMCs, yielding at least 6 micrograms per sample. The percentages of naive CD45RAhigh/CD27high T cells were determined by flow cytometry on a PBMC aliquot from every donor.

Receptor libraries were prepared by 5' RACE. For sequencing, an Illumina HiSeq 2500 was employed. The second PCR ran for about 6 to 12 cycles and used a J-beta primer mix along with a sample-barcoded 5' primer. Each TCR beta cDNA molecule received a unique molecular identifier from a template-switch 5' adaptor carrying 12 random nucleotides. Each sample yielded at least 2.5 million CDR3-containing paired-end reads. The Mint cDNA synthesis kit, primed by a TRBC-specific oligonucleotide, was used to synthesize first-strand cDNA from all RNA. After uracil-DNA glycosylase treatment, a first 18-cycle PCR used universal primers M1SS and BC2_uni_R on all cDNA. Processing in the source paper ran as follows. For normalization, 1 million high-quality reads, each with a distinct molecular identifier, were randomly selected from each sample. Instead of being binned into consensus sequences, reads that shared molecular identifiers were thrown out. MiTCR, run with a Q25 quality threshold and the strictest error-elimination algorithm, handled CDR3 identification, clonotype clustering and error correction. Lower-bound total TCR beta diversity was estimated with a nonparametric unseen species model using Euler transformation. TCRdb reworked the public reads: Q25 trimming with fastp, MiXCR clone assembly, productive beta chains retained. All rows with the same CDR3 protein become a single entry with the most common DNA and genes. The V and J calls reflect TCRdb's pipeline rather than the authors' work. Recorded for this sample are around 800,000 distinct CDR3 sequences; approximately 53% of them occurred a single time. The ten most abundant clones make up about two fifths of the sample.

These data originate in a study of blood T cells in healthy people across ages (dated by TCRdb to about 2015). For context, the study as a whole: In model experiments, template switching captured about one uniquely barcoded TCR beta cDNA molecule for every two T cells. To track age-related changes in TCR beta repertoire diversity, the study relied on deep sequencing normalized with unique cDNA molecular identifiers. Four age groups were formed from the donors: young (average approximately 15 years), middle-aged (approximately 40), aged (around 68) and long-lived (82). Donors of different ages were randomly distributed across sequencing lanes to avoid experimental bias. Two additional independent replicas of 1 million unique cDNA reads from the same blood draw were analyzed for two donors (one aged 18 to 30 and one aged 80 or older). Study-wide conclusions, independent of this receptor: Total diversity estimates from one million sequenced T cells were considered lower bounds and underestimates. The long-lived group showed more naive CD4+ T cells, fewer expanded clones and increased TCR diversity than the aged group, suggesting age selection. The CMV infection status of donors was not known, potentially confounding age-related changes in expanded clonotypes. As age increased, observed TCR beta diversity per million T cells dropped in a roughly linear way, and a significant reduction was already evident by age about 36. The percentage of naive T cells measured by flow cytometry correlated strongly with observed TCR beta diversity. Conclusive comparison of naive and antigen-experienced compartments was prevented by the profiling of bulk unsorted PBMCs.

This sequence originates from an elderly man in good health. Sequencing was performed on blood. In this chain, TRBV27 is recombined with TRBJ2-3, with 11 bases matching TRBD1. Read as DNA, the sequence is TGTGCCAGCAGTCCGGGACAGGGGGAATCTGAGCGGGGTTCGACAGATACGCAGTATTTT. Its translation reads: CASSPGQGESERGSTDTQYF.